What follows is one T cell receptor beta chain and its context. Its antigen is still unknown. No qualities accompany the bases; no much larger clone lies one base away. The sample originates from a study of blood T cell repertoires in COVID-19 (TCRdb year 2020). Describing the broader study: Samples covering the acute and convalescent phases of COVID-19 were provided by collaborators in the United States, Italy and Spain. The material from the prospective study consisted of cDNA or gDNA derived from T cells, B-cell-depleted T cells, or PBMCs. Deeply sampled blood TCRbeta repertoires from subjects exposed to, actively infected with, or recovered from COVID-19 were included in the dataset. The repertoires were released in a freely available public database meant as a resource for research on the immune response to SARS-CoV-2. Samples came from the ongoing ImmuneRACE study (first 160 participants) plus 1,254 subjects from 6 global collaborators. Nearly every sample came with metadata listing a de-identified subject ID, COVID-19 status, age in years and sex. HLA class I and class II types, where available, came from metadata supplied by the sample provider rather than from assay-based typing.

Whole blood was collected in K2EDTA tubes by collaborating institutions according to the institutions' own protocols. For TCRbeta analysis, collaborators shipped samples as frozen whole blood, isolated PBMCs, or DNA extracted from either of those sample types. The immunoSEQ Assay, a bias-controlled multiplex PCR, was used to amplify TCRbeta CDR3 regions from genomic DNA. As for the authors' bioinformatics: The number of nucleated cells in each sample was estimated by amplification of reference gene primers within the assay. To quantify the absolute abundance of each unique TCRbeta CDR3 rearrangement, sequence reads were collapsed and filtered. For each sample, productive Simpson clonality was calculated as the square root of Simpson's diversity index over productive rearrangements. Entries here come from immuneACCESS through TCRdb and include only in-frame sequences with V and J called. Some clones fail to appear in such tables; in the studies checked, an unresolved V gene covers under half of the shortfall, and the cause of the remainder is unknown. Clonal size and the V and J genes are those of that table, whereas D and trimming came from the DNA. This sample gives around 140,000 clones in total; roughly 84% of them show up just once. The ten largest make up 7% to 10% of the sample.

Results the study describes overall, beyond this receptor: The quantity of clinical and demographic metadata differed by source and by participant and was supplied without curation.

Germline trimming amounts to 2 bases on V and 5 bases on J, with 21 as the count of junction bases outside the gene matches. From the cysteine up to the phenylalanine, the CDR3 has a length of 19 residues. Only CDR3 DNA is held: 57 bases, read in frame from base 1. The germline V gene (reference sequence) gives CDR1 as GTSNPN and CDR2 as SVGIG. Sample: peripheral blood. The chain is assembled from TRBV30 and TRBJ1-1; 9 bases in the middle match TRBD1. The source is a woman in her sixties with acute or convalescent COVID-19. The CDR3 region has the sequence CAWSIGTGTTRRGGTEAFF. The nucleotide sequence is TGTGCCTGGAGTATAGGGACAGGGACGACGCGGAGGGGGGGGACTGAAGCTTTCTTT.